This T cell receptor (beta chain) was sequenced in a study of cytomegalovirus exposure and HLA in healthy donors. Study conclusions and caveats: Reportedly, fewer N-insertions than the approximately 680-donor mean appeared in an Asian-associated ancestry cluster in a later analysis.

Notes on this clone: Its matching antigen is unknown.

Germline assignment: CDR1 KGHSH and CDR2 LQKENI. V was shortened by 3 bases and J by 2 bases, with 5 bases between the two germline ends. The CDR3 is made up of 13 amino acids. PCR amplification relied on 60 Vbeta primers (plus 13 Jbeta primers). The data were produced by immunoSEQ multiplex PCR, yet TCRdb's version contains in-frame clones alone and is incomplete. Among under 110,000 clones listed, over 75% were seen once. Sequenced: PBMCs. The chain has TRBV18 and TRBJ2-4; D is unresolved. This clonotype was obtained from a man in his sixties in good health and CMV-seronegative. CDR3 amino acids: CASSPGPKNIQYF. CDR3 DNA sequence: TGTGCCAGCTCACCTGGCCCCAAAAACATTCAGTACTTC. Together with reference TRBV18 and TRBJ2-4, the CDR3 gives the full variable domain: NAGVMQNPRHLVRRRGQEARLRCSPMKGHSHVYWYRQLPEEGLKFMVYLQKENIIDESGMPKERFSAEFPKEGPSILRIQQVVRGDSAAYFCASSPGPKNIQYFGAGTRLSVL.